A single sample gave rise to the 18 T cell receptor beta chains below, sequenced in a study of T-cell reconstitution after alpha-beta-depleted transplantation in children. Unique molecular identifiers were incorporated into the prepared TCRbeta library. MiXCR, run by TCRdb on the PCR reads, gives a single entry per CDR3 protein. The repertoire has about 91,000 distinct CDR3 sequences, more than 7% of them found once; the top ten carry approximately 6.6%. The specimen comprised PBMCs from the stem cell graft donor, sampled from the stem cell graft. The receptors were sampled from a human donor who donated a stem cell graft to a child with congenital amegakaryocytic thrombocytopenia.

This clonotype appeared many times. The V call is TRBV24-1, the J call TRBJ1-1; 10 bases match TRBD1. Germline CDR1 reads KGHDR; CDR2 reads SFDVKD. The CDR3 totals 14 residues. J was trimmed by 8 bases and V by 3 bases; bases with no gene match: 5. In DNA, the CDR3 is TGTGCCACCAGTGATACAAGACAGGGGGCGGAAGCTTTCTTT. Its protein is CATSDTRQGAEAFF.

The table lists this clonotype with many counts. This sequence joins TRBV4-1 and TRBJ1-2, with a possible D match to TRBD1 (6 bases). The V end lost 3 bases, the J end lost 8 bases, and 16 bases lay between the germline ends. The CDR3 contains 14 residues. Germline CDR1 is MGHRA and CDR2 is YSYEKL. CDR3 DNA: TGCGCCAGCAGCCACCTCCGACAGGCCCAAGGCTACACCTTC. This sequence encodes CASSHLRQAQGYTF.

This clonotype was detected ten times or more. The V and J genes are TRBV10-3 and TRBJ2-3; 9 nucleotides match TRBD2. The CDR3 has 15 residues. Trimming cost V 5 bases and J 2 bases; bases outside gene matches: 5. The germline gives CDR1 ENHRY, CDR2 SYGVKD. CDR3 loop: CAISIAGDNTDTQYF. As DNA, the CDR3 is TGTGCCATCAGTATAGCGGGGGATAACACAGATACGCAGTATTTT.

Ten or more counts support this clonotype. The V call is TRBV5-1, the J call TRBJ1-1, with 7 bases matching TRBD1. Losses at the gene ends were 1 base for V and 5 bases for J; bases not matched to a gene: 5. Germline V gives CDR1 SGHRS, CDR2 YFSETQ. The length of the CDR3 is 14 residues. The CDR3 here is CASSLTGEWTEAFF. In DNA form, the CDR3 reads TGCGCCAGCAGCTTGACAGGGGAATGGACTGAAGCTTTCTTT.

This clonotype was seen ten or more times. CDR3 bases: TGTGCCAGCAGCTTAGAAGGGGGGGCAAAGACCCAGTACTTC. This codes for CASSLEGGAKTQYF. The chain uses TRBV7-2 and TRBJ2-5, with D tentatively TRBD2 (7 bases). Germline V gene data show CDR1 as SGHTA and CDR2 as FQGNSA. The CDR3 consists of 14 residues. Trimming stripped 1 base from V and 6 bases from J, with 12 bases between.

This clonotype was observed at least ten times. This rearrangement joins TRBV13 to TRBJ2-7; 9 nucleotides align to TRBD2. The CDR3 consists of 17 residues. V dropped 1 base and J dropped 6; count of bases not matched to a gene: 13. Germline V CDR1 and CDR2: PRHDT, FYEKMQ (reference sequence). The DNA for the CDR3 is TGTGCCAGCAGCTTAGCCCTATATCCAGCGGGGGGTACCGAGCAGTACTTC. This sequence encodes CASSLALYPAGGTEQYF. The variable domain in full, completed from reference TRBV13 and TRBJ2-7, reads AAGVIQSPRHLIKEKRETATLKCYPIPRHDTVYWYQQGPGQDPQFLISFYEKMQSDKGSIPDRFSAQQFSDYHSELNMSSLELGDSALYFCASSLALYPAGGTEQYFGPGTRLTVT.

This chain joins TRBV28 and TRBJ1-5, with D unresolved. This CDR3 has 17 amino acids. The germline V and J ends were trimmed by 5 bases and 0 bases, with 17 bases remaining between them. Per the germline V gene, CDR1 is MDHEN and CDR2 is SYDVKM. CDR3 loop: CASSPLVTPLSNQPQHF. CDR3 coding DNA: TGTGCCAGCAGTCCTTTAGTGACACCACTTAGCAATCAGCCCCAGCATTTT.

This clonotype was counted ten times or more. The V call is TRBV10-3, the J call TRBJ1-1; maybe TRBD1 (6 bases). Trimming removed 7 bases from V and 1 base from J, with 16 bases in between. CDR1 and CDR2 (germline): ENHRY, SYGVKD. The CDR3 contains 15 residues. CDR3 loop: CAITRGLGGNTEAFF. As DNA, the CDR3 is TGTGCCATCACCCGGGGGCTCGGGGGGAACACTGAAGCTTTCTTT.

This clonotype was counted many times. The chain links TRBV12-3 or TRBV12-4 to TRBJ2-7; D unresolved. The CDR3 totals 16 residues. The germline V and J ends were trimmed by 5 bases and 6 bases, with 23 bases remaining between them. The CDR3 loop is CASSPTAFPDTSEQYF. CDR3 nucleotides: TGTGCCAGCAGTCCCACAGCCTTCCCAGATACTTCCGAGCAGTACTTC.

This clonotype was recorded many times. The chain couples TRBV2 to TRBJ2-3; TRBD1 is a possible D gene (6 bases). The germline gives CDR1 SNHLY, CDR2 FYNNEI. The CDR3 is made up of 15 amino acids. V was clipped by 8 bases and J by 1 base, with 16 bases between them. CDR3 DNA: TGTGCCAGCGCTCTACAGGGATATGGCACAGATACGCAGTATTTT. This gives the protein CASALQGYGTDTQYF.

The table lists this clonotype with many counts. This chain uses TRBV5-1 with TRBJ1-4; no clear D gene. The V end lost 0 bases, the J end lost 0 bases, and 9 bases lay between the germline ends. The CDR3 covers 16 residues. The germline V gene encodes CDR1 SGHRS and CDR2 YFSETQ. CDR3 DNA: TGCGCCAGCAGCTTGGGCGGAGGAGCAACTAATGAAAAACTGTTTTTT. Its translation is CASSLGGGATNEKLFF. The full variable domain, completed using reference TRBV5-1 and TRBJ1-4, is KAGVTQTPRYLIKTRGQQVTLSCSPISGHRSVSWYQQTPGQGLQFLFEYFSETQRNKGNFPGRFSGRQFSNSRSEMNVSTLELGDSALYLCASSLGGGATNEKLFFGSGTQLSVL.

The chain combines TRBV12-3 or TRBV12-4 with TRBJ2-1, with 13 bases matching TRBD2. Trimming cost V 3 bases and J 6 bases; bases outside gene matches: 8. The CDR3 totals 17 residues. CDR3 region: CASSLTSGRSRTNEQFF. CDR3 bases: TGTGCCAGCAGTTTGACTAGCGGGAGGAGCAGGACCAATGAGCAGTTCTTC.

This clonotype has at least ten counts. CDR3 amino acids: CASTRTGETGANVLTF. The CDR3 DNA is TGTGCCAGCACCAGGACAGGGGAAACTGGGGCCAACGTCCTGACTTTC. The chain has TRBV6-5 and TRBJ2-6, with TRBD1 matching over 9 bases. CDR3 size: 16 residues. The germline V gene has CDR1 MNHEY and CDR2 SVGAGI. Trimming took 7 bases from V and 2 from J; bases not matched to a gene: 6.

In its sample, this clonotype was seen many times. The chain links TRBV20-1 to TRBJ1-1; no clear D. The CDR3 extends over 14 amino acids. The V end lost 5 bases, the J end lost 4 bases, and 17 bases lay between the germline ends. CDR1 is DFQATT and CDR2 is SNEGSKA in the germline V gene (reference sequence). Here the CDR3 reads CSAGPGRMGTEAFF. The CDR3 bases are TGCAGTGCTGGGCCGGGAAGGATGGGCACTGAAGCTTTCTTT.

V is TRBV28 and J is TRBJ1-2; TRBD1 is a possible D gene (6 bases). The germline V and J ends were trimmed by 2 bases and 8 bases, with 9 bases remaining between them. This CDR3 spans 12 amino acids. Germline V gene sequence: CDR1 MDHEN, CDR2 SYDVKM. CDR3: CASSLQGIGYTF. CDR3 DNA sequence: TGTGCCAGCAGTTTACAGGGGATCGGCTACACCTTC.

The CDR3 DNA reads TGTGCAGCAGTTACTCCCACCGGGACAGGGCGCATAAACTATGGCTACACCTTC. Its translation: CAAVTPTGTGRINYGYTF. The rearrangement uses TRBV6-5 and TRBJ1-2, with TRBD1 identical over 9 bases. Germline values: CDR1 MNHEY, CDR2 SVGAGI. CDR3 length equals 18 residues.

There are many counts of this clonotype. The chain employs TRBV28 and TRBJ2-1, with D maybe TRBD1 (6 bases). The CDR3 is made up of 14 amino acids. V was trimmed by 7 bases and J by 5 bases, leaving 15 bases between them. The V gene's germline CDR1 is MDHEN and CDR2 SYDVKM. The CDR3: CASTTGIADNEQFF. The CDR3, as DNA: TGTGCCAGCACCACAGGGATCGCGGACAATGAGCAGTTCTTC.

This clonotype was seen repeatedly, ten times or more. This chain joins TRBV12-3 or TRBV12-4 and TRBJ2-1; 10 bases map to TRBD2. Trimming removed 2 bases from V and 10 bases from J; junction bases left unmatched: 8. The CDR3 covers 15 residues. CDR3 DNA: TGTGCCAGCAGTTTACGAGCGGGGGGGGCCGGGGAGCAGTTCTTC. Its protein product is CASSLRAGGAGEQFF.